This TCR beta chain derives from a study of post-analysis software for immune sequencing data. Whole-study context: Relapsing-remitting, secondary progressive and progressive-relapsing forms made up the multiple sclerosis disease courses. Broader study findings: Multiple sclerosis was associated with a significant reduction in normalized Chao1 diversity relative to controls.

On this clonotype: Its specificity is unknown.

Unique molecular identifiers were built into the TCR beta cDNA libraries. Some 500,000 cDNA molecules were obtained per 1 to 10 million input T cells. TCRdb called the PCR reads again in MiXCR, with one record for every CDR3 protein. This sample has about 380,000 distinct CDR3 sequences, with 30% to 45% found just once. The clonotype originates from a girl aged 10-17 years with multiple sclerosis. Sequencing was done on a sample of blood.

The CDR3 protein is CASSPSPGQRSSYNSPLHF. CDR3 nucleotides: TGTGCCAGCAGCCCTAGCCCGGGACAGAGGAGCTCCTATAATTCACCCCTCCACTTT. This chain joins TRBV7-6 and TRBJ1-6; 7 bases agree with TRBD1. V lost 5 bases, J lost 0 bases, and 13 bases stayed unmatched. The CDR3 covers 19 residues. Germline V gene lookup returns CDR1 SGHVS and CDR2 FNYEAQ.